The 9 T cell receptor beta chains in this list originate from one sample, sequenced in a study of T cell responses to AZD1222 COVID-19 vaccine. Method: immunoSEQ multiplex PCR; TCRdb's copy keeps in-frame clones and lacks some. The top ten clones hold 7.8% of a sample with 55,000 to 75,000 clones, roughly 86% of them seen once. The sample here was peripheral blood, taken on day 0 of AZD1222 vaccination. These receptors all come from an adult in good health.

The J gene is TRBJ1-2, the V gene TRBV7-2; D is unclear. V lost 0 bases and J 4 bases, leaving 6 bases between the germline ends. The CDR3 is 13 residues long. CDR1 and CDR2 from the germline V gene are SGHTA and FQGNSA. The CDR3 spells CASSLAESYGYTF. CDR3 bases: TGTGCCAGCAGCTTAGCTGAATCCTATGGCTACACCTTC.

The rearrangement joins TRBV7-9 to TRBJ2-2, with 8 bases lining up with TRBD1. The CDR3 loop spans 14 amino acids. J was trimmed by 5 bases and V by 5 bases; bases with no gene match: 4. Germline CDR1 SEHNR, CDR2 FQNEAQ (reference sequence). The CDR3 nucleotides are TGTGCCAGCAGCCGTAGGACAGGGACCGGGGAGCTGTTTTTT. It is translated as CASSRRTGTGELFF. Based on the CDR3 plus reference TRBV7-9 and TRBJ2-2, the full variable domain is DTGVSQNPRHKITKRGQNVTFRCDPISEHNRLYWYRQTLGQGPEFLTYFQNEAQLEKSRLLSDRFSAERPKGSFSTLEIQRTEQGDSAMYLCASSRRTGTGELFFGEGSRLTVL.

This clone was seen once. This chain connects TRBV13 to TRBJ2-5; D is unresolved. The CDR3 sequence is 14 residues long. Trimming stripped 2 bases from V and 5 bases from J, with 12 bases between. Per germline, CDR1 PRHDT and CDR2 FYEKMQ (reference sequence). The CDR3 DNA reads TGTGCCAGCAGCTTAAGTGGGGTTTGGGAGACCCAGTACTTC. Amino acids: CASSLSGVWETQYF.

The chain carries TRBV7-2 and TRBJ2-1; 9 positions agree with TRBD1. V lost 1 base and J lost 6; bases outside the gene matches: 1. The germline V gene encodes CDR1 SGHTA and CDR2 FQGNSA. The CDR3 sequence is 14 residues long. CDR3: CASSLGQGGNEQFF. CDR3 coding DNA: TGTGCCAGCAGCTTAGGACAGGGGGGCAATGAGCAGTTCTTC.

The genes are TRBV2 and TRBJ2-7; D uncertain. V was shortened by 6 bases and J by 3 bases, with 18 bases between the two germline ends. The CDR3 runs 15 residues. Germline V gene data show CDR1 as SNHLY and CDR2 as FYNNEI. CDR3 region: CASRGTGSLNYEQYF. The CDR3 DNA follows: TGTGCCAGCAGGGGAACCGGGTCCTTAAACTACGAGCAGTACTTC.

This clone was seen a few times. The gene calls are TRBV28 and TRBJ1-1, with D uncertain. V lost 2 bases to trimming and J lost 4 bases, with 11 bases between them. Germline CDR1 is MDHEN and CDR2 is SYDVKM. The CDR3 sequence is 14 residues long. The CDR3 loop is CASSLAGYGTEAFF. CDR3 bases: TGTGCCAGCAGTTTAGCCGGGTACGGCACTGAAGCTTTCTTT.

This chain uses TRBV28 with TRBJ2-5, with D possibly being TRBD1 or TRBD2 (5 bases each). This CDR3 region has 14 residues. Germline assignment: CDR1 MDHEN and CDR2 SYDVKM. Trimming pared 3 bases from V and 2 bases from J, leaving 10 bases between. DNA of the CDR3: TGTGCCAGCAGTTTGGGGCGGGTACAAGAGACCCAGTACTTC. It yields the protein CASSLGRVQETQYF.

The V call is TRBV27, the J call TRBJ2-2, with 7 bases that match TRBD2. Germline V lookup: CDR1 MNHEY, CDR2 SMNVEV (reference sequence). CDR3 size: 14 residues. V shed 5 bases, J shed 5 bases, and the junction held 5 bases outside the gene matches. CDR3 nucleotide sequence: TGTGCCAGCAGTAGCGGGATAGGGACCGGGGAGCTGTTTTTT. Translated, it gives CASSSGIGTGELFF.

The chain joins TRBV4-2 to TRBJ2-7; 10 bases match TRBD2. The CDR3 loop spans 20 amino acids. CDR1 is LGHNA, CDR2 YNFKEQ, per germline. V trimming: 1 base; J trimming: 1 base; junction bases outside the gene matches: 16. CDR3 loop: CASSQGGVASGRRRSYEQYF. In DNA, the CDR3 is TGTGCCAGCAGCCAAGGCGGGGTGGCTAGCGGGAGAAGGAGGTCCTACGAGCAGTACTTC.